A selection of T cell receptor beta chains follows, all from one sample in a study of siplizumab effects on memory and regulatory T cells. Assay used: immunoSEQ multiplex PCR; TCRdb lists only in-frame clones, some missing. The data contain some 100,000 clones, around 92% of them seen just once; the ten biggest clones take up around 0.77%. Sequenced input: Tregs sorted from blood. The receptors stem from a human donor in good health. The CDR3 runs from the conserved cysteine through the conserved F or W. A D gene is named only where the DNA matches it firmly. Only part of the rows carry a size: once, few, many, or a class if the clone is expanded.

>NA|TRBD1|TRBV7-3|TRBJ1-2
CASSLPGQGDYTF
TGTGCCAGCAGCCTCCCGGGACAGGGGGACTACACCTTC
>NA|NA|TRBV7-8|TRBJ1-2
CASSLEPGYGYTF
TGTGCCAGCAGCTTAGAGCCAGGCTATGGCTACACCTTC
>NA|NA|TRBV5-1|TRBJ2-1
CASSLSGLSNNEQFF
TGCGCCAGCAGCTTGTCTGGACTAAGTAACAATGAGCAGTTCTTC
>NA|TRBD1|TRBV2|TRBJ1-1
CASSRQGSTEAFF
TGTGCCAGCAGCCGACAGGGGTCCACTGAAGCTTTCTTT
>NA|NA|TRBV5-1|TRBJ2-3
CASSFTGFTDTQYF
TGCGCCAGCAGCTTTACAGGGTTCACAGATACGCAGTATTTT
>NA|TRBD1|TRBV30|TRBJ1-2
CAWSVGQGDGYTF
TGTGCCTGGAGTGTGGGCCAGGGGGATGGCTACACCTTC
>NA|TRBD1|TRBV7-9|TRBJ2-6
CASSPGQGVSGANVLTF
TGTGCCAGCAGCCCAGGACAGGGAGTATCTGGGGCCAACGTCCTGACTTTC
>NA|TRBD1|TRBV29-1|TRBJ2-7
CSVETGQGTEQYF
TGCAGCGTTGAAACTGGACAGGGGACCGAGCAGTACTTC
>NA|NA|TRBV7-2|TRBJ1-4
CASSLASEKLFF
TGTGCCAGCAGCTTAGCTTCTGAAAAACTGTTTTTT
>NA|TRBD1|TRBV27|TRBJ1-1
CASRIRAGQVSVGTEAFF
TGTGCCAGCAGGATCCGGGCGGGACAGGTTTCGGTTGGCACTGAAGCTTTCTTT
>NA|NA|TRBV5-1|TRBJ2-7
CASSPDTTYEQYF
TGCGCCAGCAGCCCGGACACCACCTACGAGCAGTACTTC
>once|TRBD1|TRBV6-1|TRBJ2-7
CASRRDRGEYEQYF
TGTGCCAGCAGACGGGACAGGGGAGAGTACGAGCAGTACTTC
>NA|TRBD2|TRBV5-6|TRBJ2-7
CASSLLAGAHEQYF
TGTGCCAGCAGCTTACTAGCGGGAGCCCACGAGCAGTACTTC
>NA|NA|TRBV14|TRBJ1-2
CASSQLGQSVNYGYTF
TGTGCCAGCAGCCAACTGGGTCAGTCCGTTAACTATGGCTACACCTTC
>NA|TRBD1|TRBV29-1|TRBJ1-1
CSVVGFRDRGQETMNTEAFF
TGCAGCGTTGTCGGTTTCCGGGACAGGGGCCAGGAAACCATGAACACTGAAGCTTTCTTT
>NA|NA|TRBV6-5|TRBJ2-2
CASSYRRDAGELFF
TGTGCCAGCAGTTACCGGCGGGATGCGGGGGAGCTGTTTTTT
>NA|NA|TRBV10-1|TRBJ2-7
CASSEQDFGEQYF
TGCGCCAGCAGTGAACAGGATTTCGGCGAGCAGTACTTC
>NA|NA|TRBV27|TRBJ2-3
CASSLSYLRATRTDTQYF
TGTGCCAGCAGTTTATCATATCTCCGGGCCACGAGGACAGATACGCAGTATTTT
>NA|TRBD1|TRBV6-6|TRBJ2-3
CASSLGQGTDTQYF
TGTGCCAGCAGTTTGGGACAGGGCACAGATACGCAGTATTTT
>NA|NA|TRBV28|TRBJ2-2
CASRVPLGNTGELFF
TGTGCCAGCAGAGTCCCATTAGGGAACACCGGGGAGCTGTTTTTT
>NA|NA|TRBV11-2|TRBJ2-2
CASSSGLPWGGELFF
TGTGCCAGCAGCTCTGGACTACCTTGGGGCGGGGAGCTGTTTTTT
>NA|NA|TRBV28|TRBJ2-7
CASSFSQGTTSEQYF
TGTGCCAGCAGTTTCTCTCAGGGTACAACCTCCGAGCAGTACTTC
>NA|TRBD2|TRBV5-1|TRBJ2-1
CASSPRTSELDNEQFF
TGCGCCAGCAGCCCAAGGACTAGCGAGCTGGACAATGAGCAGTTCTTC